The 32 T cell receptor beta chains below come from one sample, sequenced in a study of CD8 T cells in ankylosing spondylitis. MiXCR, run by TCRdb on the 5' RACE reads, gives a single entry per CDR3 protein. This sample yields around 340,000 distinct CDR3 sequences, of which 20% to 25% are seen a single time; around 13% belongs to the top ten. Material for sequencing was blood, either unsorted or a sorted T cell fraction (not recorded which). The origin of the receptors is a male donor with ankylosing spondylitis or in good health (not recorded which).

This clonotype was seen a handful of times. The chain joins TRBV6-6 to TRBJ2-1; 7 nucleotides line up with TRBD2. V shed 5 bases and J 6 bases; nucleotides not matched to a gene: 4. The CDR3 covers 13 residues. Per the germline V gene, CDR1 is MNHNY and CDR2 is SVGAGI (reference sequence). The CDR3 sequence: CASSTGEGNEQFF. The DNA for the CDR3 is TGTGCCAGCAGTACCGGGGAGGGCAATGAGCAGTTCTTC.

As regards this clonotype: The junction and the germline gene differ at one end; a read error may be behind it. The V and J genes are TRBV7-4 and TRBJ2-3; a possible D gene is TRBD1 (6 bases). In germline, CDR1 is SGHVT, CDR2 SQSDAQ. The CDR3 has 16 amino acids. In DNA form, the CDR3 reads TGTGCCTGCAGCTTCTCAGGGGTACGGGGCACAGATACGCAGTATTTT. This sequence encodes CACSFSGVRGTDTQYF.

This clonotype was seen repeatedly, ten times or more. The gene calls are TRBV7-9 and TRBJ1-5; TRBD1 might be the D (5 bases). The germline V gene has CDR1 SEHNR and CDR2 FQNEAQ (reference sequence). V was trimmed by 3 bases and J by 5 bases, leaving 5 bases between them. CDR3 length equals 12 residues. The CDR3 nucleotides read TGTGCCAGCAGCTTGGGGGATCAGCCCCAGCATTTT. Its translation: CASSLGDQPQHF.

The chain joins TRBV5-6 to TRBJ2-7, with D perhaps TRBD1 (6 bases). This CDR3 spans 17 amino acids. Per the germline V gene, CDR1 is SGHDT and CDR2 is YYEEEE. The V and J ends lost 2 bases and 6 bases respectively, with 24 bases between them. The CDR3 reads CASSFEALAGEVGEQYF. In DNA, the CDR3 is TGTGCCAGCAGCTTTGAGGCGTTGGCAGGGGAAGTGGGCGAGCAGTACTTC.

This clonotype was seen more than once but under ten times. V gene TRBV5-5 combines with J gene TRBJ1-6; the D is unclear. The germline gives CDR1 SGHKS, CDR2 YYEKEE (reference sequence). V lost 4 bases and J 9 bases, leaving 23 bases between the germline ends. The CDR3 contains 17 residues. This CDR3 is CASSEDKDGFGSSPLHF. CDR3 coding DNA: TGTGCCAGCAGCGAGGATAAAGACGGCTTTGGGAGTTCACCCCTCCACTTT.

The rearrangement joins TRBV27 to TRBJ1-1; D ambiguous. The CDR3 consists of 12 residues. V lost 5 bases and J 6 bases, leaving 10 bases between the germline ends. Germline CDR1 MNHEY, CDR2 SMNVEV (reference sequence). The CDR3 loop reads CASSNGQPEAFF. The DNA of the CDR3 is TGTGCCAGCAGTAATGGGCAGCCTGAAGCTTTCTTT.

The rearrangement joins TRBV11-2 to TRBJ2-1; a possible D gene is TRBD2 (7 bases). This CDR3 region has 15 residues. Trimming left V 5 bases short and J 8 bases short, with 19 bases between. Germline V gene lookup returns CDR1 SGHAT and CDR2 FQNNGV. This chain's CDR3 is CASSPWAQGGYEQFF. DNA of the CDR3: TGTGCCAGCAGCCCGTGGGCACAGGGAGGGTATGAGCAGTTCTTC.

The chain is built from TRBV7-2 and TRBJ2-5; TRBD2 is a possible D gene (7 bases). This CDR3 comprises 15 residues. V was pared by 1 base and J by 5 bases, with 14 bases between. Germline V gene data show CDR1 as SGHTA and CDR2 as FQGNSA. In nucleotides, the CDR3 is TGTGCCAGCAGCTTAGTTTCGGGGGGCCGGGAGACCCAGTACTTC. This translates into CASSLVSGGRETQYF. Full variable domain (remainder filled in from reference TRBV7-2 and TRBJ2-5): GAGVSQSPSNKVTEKGKDVELRCDPISGHTALYWYRQSLGQGLEFLIYFQGNSAPDKSGLPSDRFSAERTGGSVSTLTIQRTQQEDSAVYLCASSLVSGGRETQYFGPGTRLLVL.

The chain joins TRBV7-9 to TRBJ2-1; D unresolved. The V end lost 4 bases, the J end lost 2 bases, and 15 bases lay between the germline ends. CDR3 length: 16 residues. Germline values: CDR1 SEHNR, CDR2 FQNEAQ (reference sequence). CDR3 amino acids: CASSSPELTAYNEQFF. CDR3 coding DNA: TGTGCCAGCAGCTCTCCAGAGCTTACGGCCTACAATGAGCAGTTCTTC.

There are a few counts of this clonotype. The chain recombines TRBV7-9 with TRBJ2-1; TRBD1 or TRBD2 may be the D gene (6 bases each). Germline lookup yields CDR1 SEHNR and CDR2 FQNEAQ (reference sequence). This CDR3 has 15 residues. Trimming left V 8 bases short and J 0 bases short, with 14 bases between. The CDR3 here is CASSEGGSSYNEQFF. The DNA of the CDR3 is TGTGCCAGCTCCGAGGGGGGCAGCTCCTACAATGAGCAGTTCTTC.

The rearrangement links TRBV4-1 to TRBJ2-1; D gene ambiguous. The V end was cut by 0 bases, the J end by 9 bases, with 9 bases between. The CDR3 totals 13 residues. Germline CDR1 is MGHRA and CDR2 is YSYEKL. CDR3 in amino acids: CASSQDPRGEQFF. The CDR3 DNA sequence: TGCGCCAGCAGCCAAGACCCCCGTGGTGAGCAGTTCTTC.

In its sample, this clonotype was seen once. The chain has TRBV7-9 and TRBJ2-5; D is possibly TRBD1 (6 bases). V was cut by 5 bases and J by 5 bases, with 15 bases left in between. The length of the CDR3 is 14 residues. Germline V gives CDR1 SEHNR, CDR2 FQNEAQ (reference sequence). The CDR3 region has the DNA TGTGCCAGCAGCCCCCGCGACAGGAGGGAGACCCAGTACTTC. Translating it yields CASSPRDRRETQYF.

The chain employs TRBV20-1 and TRBJ2-7; 10 bases align to TRBD1. The V segment lost 3 bases and the J segment 3 bases; nucleotides outside the gene matches: 8. CDR3 length: 15 amino acids. Looked up from germline, CDR1 is DFQATT and CDR2 is SNEGSKA (reference sequence). As DNA, the CDR3 is TGCAGTGCTAGTTTTAGAGGACAGGGGGTCTACGAGCAGTACTTC. Translation gives CSASFRGQGVYEQYF.

V is TRBV5-8 and J is TRBJ2-7, with a tentative D call TRBD2 (5 bases). The CDR3 runs 15 residues. Germline CDR1 reads SGHTS; CDR2 reads YDEGEE. V shed 0 bases and J shed 3 bases, with 13 bases lying between them. The CDR3 loop is CASSLVGEGGYEQYF. The CDR3 DNA reads TGTGCCAGCAGCTTGGTTGGGGAAGGAGGCTACGAGCAGTACTTC.

This clonotype has more than one count but fewer than ten. J is TRBJ2-5 and V is TRBV12-3 or TRBV12-4, with TRBD2 matching 8 bases. This CDR3 region has 16 residues. V was pared by 5 bases and J by 5 bases, with 13 bases of the junction left unmatched. Here the CDR3 DNA reads TGTGCCAGCAGTGCCCCACTAGCGGCCGGGTGGGAGACCCAGTACTTC. It codes for CASSAPLAAGWETQYF.

This chain connects TRBV29-1 to TRBJ2-3, with 8 bases matching TRBD2. The J segment lost 2 bases and the V segment lost 7 bases, leaving 8 bases of the junction unmatched. CDR3 size: 14 residues. CDR1 is SQVTM, CDR2 ANQGSEA, per germline. The CDR3 DNA reads as TGCAGCGCCGTCGGGGGGGACTTCACAGATACGCAGTATTTT. As protein: CSAVGGDFTDTQYF.

The V gene is TRBV7-2, the J gene TRBJ1-1; D uncertain. The CDR3 spans 14 residues. The germline gives CDR1 SGHTA, CDR2 FQGNSA. The germline V and J ends were trimmed by 3 bases and 2 bases, with 10 bases remaining between them. The CDR3 DNA reads TGTGCCAGCAGCTTCCAACAGTTCAACACTGAAGCTTTCTTT. It specifies CASSFQQFNTEAFF.

The chain links TRBV30 to TRBJ2-7; possibly TRBD2 for D (5 bases). V dropped 0 bases and J dropped 8 bases, with 17 bases sitting between them. The germline gives CDR1 GTSNPN, CDR2 SVGIG (reference sequence). This CDR3 spans 14 amino acids. CDR3 bases: TGTGCCTGGAGTGTCGAGACGAGGGAGTTGCAGCAGTACTTC. Amino acids: CAWSVETRELQQYF.

Only a few counts were recorded for this clonotype. The V and J genes are TRBV12-3 or TRBV12-4 and TRBJ2-7; D is ambiguous. V was trimmed by 7 bases and J by 0 bases, leaving 7 bases between them. The CDR3 length is 12 residues. The DNA of the CDR3 is TGTGCCAGCACCCCAAACTCCTACGAGCAGTACTTC. Protein product: CASTPNSYEQYF.

CDR3 sequence (DNA): TGTGCCAGCAGCGTAGGTGGGGCCGCGTACGAGCAGTACTTC. As protein: CASSVGGAAYEQYF. V gene TRBV9 combines with J gene TRBJ2-7; a possible D gene is TRBD1 (5 bases). This CDR3 has 14 amino acids. Germline values: CDR1 SGDLS, CDR2 YYNGEE. V gave up 0 bases and J gave up 4 bases, with 11 bases separating them.

This clonotype was picked up a small number of times. V gene TRBV20-1 combines with J gene TRBJ2-5; D remains ambiguous. The CDR3 consists of 13 residues. Germline lookup yields CDR1 DFQATT and CDR2 SNEGSKA (reference sequence). V was clipped by 1 base and J by 5 bases, with 11 bases between them. This chain's CDR3 is CSARVEIWETQYF. CDR3 DNA sequence: TGCAGTGCTAGAGTAGAAATTTGGGAGACCCAGTACTTC.

This clonotype was counted between two and nine times. This chain connects TRBV12-3 or TRBV12-4 to TRBJ2-2, with 8 bases lining up with TRBD2. V was pared by 5 bases and J by 0 bases, with 5 bases of the junction left unmatched. The CDR3 runs to 16 residues. CDR3 amino acids: CASSTWTSPNTGELFF. CDR3 nucleotides: TGTGCCAGCAGTACCTGGACTAGCCCGAACACCGGGGAGCTGTTTTTT.

A few counts support this clonotype. The CDR3 region has the DNA TGTGCCAGCAGCTTAGTTCCAGGGGGCATCAACGAGCAGTACTTC. Translated, it gives CASSLVPGGINEQYF. The chain uses TRBV7-9 and TRBJ2-7; 8 positions match TRBD1. In germline, CDR1 is SEHNR, CDR2 FQNEAQ (reference sequence). The CDR3 totals 15 residues. The V gene end was trimmed by 1 base and the J gene end by 5 bases; junction bases not matched to a gene: 7.

The chain couples TRBV10-2 to TRBJ1-4; TRBD1 is a possible D gene (5 bases). V lost 6 bases and J 6 bases, leaving 14 bases between the germline ends. The CDR3 length is 14 residues. Per the germline V gene, CDR1 is WSHSY and CDR2 is SAAADI. The CDR3 sequence is CASRPGIKDEKLFF. In DNA form, the CDR3 reads TGCGCCAGCAGGCCAGGGATCAAGGATGAAAAACTGTTTTTT.

This clonotype appeared a few times. The J gene is TRBJ2-1, the V gene TRBV28; a weak D match, TRBD2 (7 bases). This CDR3 comprises 15 residues. V lost 5 bases to trimming and J lost 9 bases, with 20 bases between them. CDR1 and CDR2 (germline): MDHEN, SYDVKM. CDR3 in amino acids: CASSPRGLGGGEQFF. The CDR3 DNA sequence: TGTGCCAGCAGTCCACGGGGCTTAGGGGGGGGTGAGCAGTTCTTC. Complete variable domain (other parts from reference TRBV28 and TRBJ2-1): DVKVTQSSRYLVKRTGEKVFLECVQDMDHENMFWYRQDPGLGLRLIYFSYDVKMKEKGDIPEGYSVSREKKERFSLILESASTNQTSMYLCASSPRGLGGGEQFFGPGTRLTVL.

This clonotype was seen a handful of times. CDR3 bases: TGTGCCAGCAGCCGGGTTGGGTCCGTAAGCACAGATACGCAGTATTTT. It encodes CASSRVGSVSTDTQYF. The chain links TRBV7-8 to TRBJ2-3; D unclear. V was trimmed by 5 bases and J by 0 bases, leaving 15 bases between them. The CDR3 covers 16 residues. CDR1 is SGHVS, CDR2 FQNEAQ, per germline.

The rearrangement joins TRBV20-1 to TRBJ2-1, with D perhaps given as TRBD1 or TRBD2 (6 bases each). The V end lost 8 bases, the J end lost 5 bases, and 16 bases lay between the germline ends. The CDR3 extends over 13 amino acids. From germline, CDR1 is DFQATT and CDR2 SNEGSKA (reference sequence). The CDR3 here is CSWGDTRNNEQFF. The CDR3 DNA follows: TGCAGTTGGGGGGACACCAGAAACAATGAGCAGTTCTTC.

This clonotype was picked up a small number of times. The V call is TRBV4-1, the J call TRBJ1-1; D gene ambiguous. Germline V gene lookup returns CDR1 MGHRA and CDR2 YSYEKL. The ends were cut back, 0 bases at V and 4 bases at J, with 12 bases in the middle. The CDR3 is made up of 15 amino acids. In DNA, the CDR3 is TGCGCCAGCAGCCAAGATGGAGGAGGGAGCACTGAAGCTTTCTTT. The encoded protein is CASSQDGGGSTEAFF.

This clonotype has at least ten counts. The chain is built from TRBV12-3 or TRBV12-4 and TRBJ1-5; no clear D gene. The length of the CDR3 is 14 residues. V shed 3 bases and J shed 1 base, with 7 bases lying between them. CDR3 protein: CASSFTVSNQPQHF. The CDR3 region has the DNA TGTGCCAGCAGTTTCACAGTCAGCAATCAGCCCCAGCATTTT.

The gene calls are TRBV5-5 and TRBJ1-4; D ambiguous. Trimming left V 7 bases short and J 8 bases short, with 12 bases between. The CDR3 covers 12 residues. Germline V gene lookup returns CDR1 SGHKS and CDR2 YYEKEE (reference sequence). In DNA, the CDR3 is TGTGCCAGCTCCCGAATGGGGGAAAAACTGTTTTTT. It encodes CASSRMGEKLFF.

The sample holds a few counts of this clonotype. The gene calls are TRBV4-1 and TRBJ1-1; D gene unclear. CDR1 is MGHRA and CDR2 is YSYEKL in the germline V gene. V lost 0 bases, J lost 0 bases, and 20 bases lay in between. CDR3 length: 19 amino acids. The CDR3 nucleotides read TGCGCCAGCAGCCAAGATGAAATCAGGCAGCTCAAAATGAACACTGAAGCTTTCTTT. It yields the protein CASSQDEIRQLKMNTEAFF.

The chain carries TRBV4-1 and TRBJ2-1, with 10 bases fitting TRBD2. Trimming cost V 8 bases and J 3 bases; bases outside gene matches: 4. There are 14 residues in the CDR3. Germline V gives CDR1 MGHRA, CDR2 YSYEKL. CDR3 sequence reads: CASRERGGYNEQFF. The CDR3 DNA is TGCGCCAGCCGAGAGCGGGGGGGCTACAATGAGCAGTTCTTC.